These 8 T cell receptor beta chains originate from one sample sequenced in a study of shared clonotypes between healthy human individuals. Here immunoSEQ multiplex PCR was the method, and the copy in TCRdb shows in-frame clones only, minus some. The table lists roughly 680,000 clones, 72% of them singletons. Material: memory CD4+ T cells sorted from blood. As to subset: CD45RA-negative fraction. The receptors here all came from a woman in her 30s in good health.

This chain connects TRBV19 to TRBJ2-3; no firm D call. V shed 10 bases and J shed 2 bases, with 10 bases lying between them. Germline V CDR1 and CDR2: LNHDA, SQIVND (reference sequence). The CDR3 is 12 amino acids. DNA for the CDR3: TGTGCCACGGGCTATAACACAGATACGCAGTATTTT. It is translated as CATGYNTDTQYF.

This chain joins TRBV5-1 and TRBJ2-1; 7 nucleotides line up with TRBD1. V trimming: 5 bases; J trimming: 3 bases; junction bases outside the gene matches: 11. The CDR3 runs to 16 residues. The germline gives CDR1 SGHRS, CDR2 YFSETQ. The CDR3 loop reads CASRSTGVQIYNEQFF. Here the CDR3 DNA reads TGCGCCAGCAGATCCACAGGGGTCCAAATCTACAATGAGCAGTTCTTC.

The V call is TRBV29-1, the J call TRBJ1-2; weak D call: TRBD1 (5 bases). Germline CDR1 SQVTM, CDR2 ANQGSEA. The V and J ends lost 6 bases and 8 bases respectively, with 16 bases between them. This CDR3 spans 12 amino acids. The DNA of the CDR3 is TGCAGCGTGAGCGTGGGGGGGAACGGCTACACCTTC. Protein product: CSVSVGGNGYTF.

CDR3 in amino acids: CASSEQDLGQAPAYF. The CDR3 DNA sequence: TGTGCCAGCAGTGAGCAGGATCTGGGACAGGCGCCGGCATACTTC. This chain uses TRBV6-1 with TRBJ2-7; 8 bases fit TRBD1. Germline CDR1 is MNHNS and CDR2 is SASEGT. J gave up 13 bases and V 3 bases, and 17 bases lay outside the gene matches. The CDR3 totals 15 residues.

The genes are TRBV15 and TRBJ2-5; TRBD1 matches 7 bases. V was pared by 3 bases and J by 5 bases, with 9 bases of the junction left unmatched. This CDR3 has 15 residues. Germline loops: CDR1 LNHNV, CDR2 YYDKDF (reference sequence). CDR3 coding DNA: TGTGCCACCAGCAGGGGGGAAACAGGGGACGAGACCCAGTACTTC. Its translation: CATSRGETGDETQYF. Using reference TRBV15 and TRBJ2-5 for the parts outside the CDR3, the full variable domain is DAMVIQNPRYQVTQFGKPVTLSCSQTLNHNVMYWYQQKSSQAPKLLFHYYDKDFNNEADTPDNFQSRRPNTSFCFLDIRSPGLGDTAMYLCATSRGETGDETQYFGPGTRLLVL.

CDR3 amino acids: CASSQDRGSYGYTF. The CDR3 region has the DNA TGTGCCAGCAGCCAAGACAGGGGGAGCTATGGCTACACCTTC. The rearrangement joins TRBV14 to TRBJ1-2; 7 bases match TRBD1. The CDR3 extends over 14 amino acids. The V and J ends lost 0 bases and 4 bases, in that order; junction bases with no gene match: 2. Germline CDR1 SGHDN, CDR2 FVKESK.

In its sample, this clone was seen a few times. The V gene is TRBV7-9, the J gene TRBJ1-5; tentatively, D is TRBD1 (5 bases). V was clipped by 5 bases and J by 10 bases, with 12 bases between them. CDR1 is SEHNR and CDR2 is FQNEAQ in the germline V gene (reference sequence). The CDR3 contains 12 residues. The CDR3 sequence: CASSQGQGPQHF. As DNA, the CDR3 is TGTGCCAGCAGCCAAGGGCAGGGACCCCAGCATTTT.

CDR3 residues: CASSLRWRREKETQYF. CDR3 sequence (DNA): TGTGCCAGCAGCTTAAGGTGGCGACGGGAAAAAGAGACCCAGTACTTC. The chain employs TRBV7-9 and TRBJ2-5, with D possibly matching TRBD2 (5 bases). Germline V gene data show CDR1 as SEHNR and CDR2 as FQNEAQ (reference sequence). The ends were cut back, 2 bases at V and 3 bases at J, with 16 bases in the middle. This CDR3 has 16 residues.